Below, 10 T cell receptor beta chains from the same sample are listed, as sequenced in a study of cytomegalovirus exposure and HLA in healthy donors. The PCR ran on 60 Vbeta and 13 Jbeta primers. Repertoires were generated with immunoSEQ multiplex PCR, while TCRdb's copy carries only in-frame clones and drops some. This repertoire shows 150,000 to 200,000 clones, roughly 77% found once; its top ten account for approximately 5%. The sequencing input was PBMCs. The receptors derive from a man aged 18-30 years in good health and CMV-seropositive.

The chain carries TRBV6-5 and TRBJ1-5, with 10 bases aligning to TRBD1. CDR1 MNHEY and CDR2 SVGAGI come from the germline V gene. Losses at the gene ends were 6 bases for V and 2 bases for J; bases not matched to a gene: 4. The CDR3 consists of 15 residues. The CDR3 sequence is CASSRGTGGNQPQHF. CDR3 in DNA: TGTGCCAGCAGCCGCGGGACAGGGGGCAATCAGCCCCAGCATTTT.

The chain links TRBV28 to TRBJ1-1; perhaps TRBD1 as D (5 bases). Germline V gives CDR1 MDHEN, CDR2 SYDVKM. Trimming left V 1 base short and J 9 bases short, with 15 bases between. The CDR3 loop spans 14 amino acids. The CDR3 reads CASSLSAGSPQAFF. DNA of the CDR3: TGTGCCAGCAGTTTATCGGCAGGGTCCCCCCAAGCTTTCTTT. The variable domain in full, completed from reference TRBV28 and TRBJ1-1, reads DVKVTQSSRYLVKRTGEKVFLECVQDMDHENMFWYRQDPGLGLRLIYFSYDVKMKEKGDIPEGYSVSREKKERFSLILESASTNQTSMYLCASSLSAGSPQAFFGQGTRLTVV.

The chain has TRBV28 and TRBJ2-3; 9 bases align to TRBD2. CDR3 size: 17 residues. Trimming at V came to 6 bases and at J to 2 bases, leaving 12 bases not matched to a gene. Germline-derived CDR1 and CDR2 are MDHEN and SYDVKM. CDR3: CASRIQASGVFTDTQYF. The CDR3 nucleotides read TGTGCCAGCAGGATTCAGGCTAGCGGGGTTTTCACAGATACGCAGTATTTT.

The chain combines TRBV6-5 with TRBJ1-1; TRBD1 agrees at 7 bases. The CDR3 has 14 amino acids. After removal of 5 bases from V and 11 bases from J, the junction contained 14 bases not matched to a gene. The germline V gene encodes CDR1 MNHEY and CDR2 SVGAGI. The CDR3 bases are TGTGCCAGCAGTGACCTGGCGACAGGGTTGGTCGCTTTCTTT. This gives the protein CASSDLATGLVAFF.

The genes are TRBV5-1 and TRBJ1-1, with D tentatively TRBD1 (5 bases). Germline assignment: CDR1 SGHRS and CDR2 YFSETQ. The ends were cut back, 7 bases at V and 4 bases at J, with 17 bases in the middle. The CDR3 covers 14 residues. CDR3 nucleotides: TGCGCCAGCTCCCGGGACCCGGGAGGCACTGAAGCTTTCTTT. It encodes CASSRDPGGTEAFF.

A few counts support this clone. The rearrangement joins TRBV11-3 to TRBJ1-3, with D unresolved. The CDR3 is 16 residues long. Germline loops: CDR1 SGHNT, CDR2 YENEEA. The V end was cut by 1 base, the J end by 0 bases, with 10 bases between. CDR3 in amino acids: CASSLAHSPSGNTIYF. CDR3 DNA sequence: TGTGCCAGCAGCTTAGCCCACAGCCCCTCTGGAAACACCATATATTTT. The full variable domain, with the rest looked up from reference TRBV11-3 and TRBJ1-3, is EAGVVQSPRYKIIEKKQPVAFWCNPISGHNTLYWYLQNLGQGPELLIRYENEEAVDDSQLPKDRFSAERLKGVDSTLKIQPAELGDSAVYLCASSLAHSPSGNTIYFGEGSWLTVV.

With regard to this clone: At the DNA level, this CDR3 is encoded by other sequences in the same sample as well. The rearrangement links TRBV29-1 to TRBJ2-3, with D possibly being TRBD1 (7 bases). The CDR3 runs to 14 residues. V was pared by 5 bases and J by 1 base, with 13 bases between. Germline V gives CDR1 SQVTM, CDR2 ANQGSEA. The CDR3 is CSVRGGTGTDTQYF. In nucleotides, the CDR3 is TGCAGCGTTCGTGGAGGGACAGGCACAGATACGCAGTATTTT.

The gene calls are TRBV6-1 and TRBJ1-2, with D possibly TRBD1 on 5 matching bases. V was clipped by 7 bases and J by 5 bases, with 17 bases between them. The CDR3 covers 14 residues. The V gene's germline CDR1 is MNHNS and CDR2 SASEGT. The CDR3 sequence is CASIPPGHAYGYTF. The DNA for the CDR3 is TGTGCCAGCATCCCCCCCGGACACGCTTATGGCTACACCTTC.

The chain joins TRBV30 to TRBJ1-5; the match to TRBD1 covers 9 bases. Germline V CDR1 and CDR2: GTSNPN, SVGIG (reference sequence). The CDR3 consists of 15 residues. J gave up 1 base and V 2 bases, and 3 bases lay outside the gene matches. The CDR3 reads CAWSLDRGSNQPQHF. The CDR3 DNA reads TGTGCCTGGAGTTTGGACAGGGGAAGCAATCAGCCCCAGCATTTT.

This chain uses TRBV9 with TRBJ2-2; no firm D call. The length of the CDR3 is 14 residues. Germline-derived CDR1 and CDR2 are SGDLS and YYNGEE. V lost 3 bases, J lost 2 bases, and 8 bases lay in between. The CDR3, as DNA: TGTGCCAGCAGCGCCGAACTCAACACCGGGGAGCTGTTTTTT. This sequence encodes CASSAELNTGELFF.